A selection of T cell receptor beta chains follows, all from one sample in a study of blood T cell repertoires in COVID-19. TCRdb keeps only in-frame clones here, not all; method: immunoSEQ multiplex PCR. The sample consists of over 110,000 clones, roughly 88% of them appearing once. Sequencing used peripheral blood. The receptors were sampled from a man between 65 and 79 years old with acute or convalescent COVID-19. Each CDR3 is given with its conserved first and last residue. Fields, in order: J gene, D gene, clone size, V gene, CDR3 DNA, CDR3 protein. D genes are given only for firm matches. Where a row states a size, it is once, few, many or the class of an expanded clone; other rows omit it.

TRBJ1-3 | TRBD1 | NA | TRBV3-1/TRBV3-2 | TGTGCCAGCAGTCAAACAGGGGCCTCTGGAAACACCATATATTTT | CASSQTGASGNTIYF
TRBJ1-1 | TRBD1 | NA | TRBV7-6 | TGTGCCAGCAGCCCGACCGGACAGGTCGAAGCTTTCTTT | CASSPTGQVEAFF
TRBJ1-3 | NA | NA | TRBV5-1 | TGCGCCAGCAGCTTGGGGCCAGGGGAGTCGGGTGGAAACACCATATATTTT | CASSLGPGESGGNTIYF
TRBJ1-1 | NA | NA | TRBV27 | TGTGCCAGCAGCCCTATTGACAGGTCGGGCACTGAAGCTTTCTTT | CASSPIDRSGTEAFF
TRBJ2-2 | TRBD1 | medium-sized | TRBV5-1 | TGCGCCAGCAGCCAAAAAAAGACAGGGGGCAACACCGGGGAGCTGTTTTTT | CASSQKKTGGNTGELFF
TRBJ1-5 | TRBD1 | NA | TRBV19 | TGTGCCAGTAGTCCGCAACAGGGGGCCCCCCCCCAGCATTTT | CASSPQQGAPPQHF
TRBJ2-3 | NA | NA | TRBV25-1 | TGTGCTAGCCGGACTCTTAGCACAGATACGCAGTATTTT | CASRTLSTDTQYF
TRBJ1-1 | TRBD1 | NA | TRBV25-1 | TGTGCCAGCAGTGAATCTCCCTACAGGGGGCGGTTCGGGACTGAAGCTTTCTTT | CASSESPYRGRFGTEAFF
TRBJ1-1 | NA | NA | TRBV11-2 | TGTGCCAGCAGCTTAGCATTGAACACTGAAGCTTTCTTT | CASSLALNTEAFF
TRBJ2-2 | TRBD2 | NA | TRBV19 | TGTGCCAGTAGTTGGCGGGAGGGCCATACCGGGGAGCTGTTTTTT | CASSWREGHTGELFF
TRBJ2-6 | NA | NA | TRBV12-3/TRBV12-4 | TGTGCCAGCAGGAGCTCTGGGGCCAACGTCCTGACTTTC | CASRSSGANVLTF
TRBJ2-2 | NA | NA | TRBV2 | TGTGCCAGCAGTTACAGGGTGGCCGGGGAGCTGTTTTTT | CASSYRVAGELFF
TRBJ2-5 | NA | NA | TRBV6-2/TRBV6-3 | TGTGCCAGCAGTTACAACTCTGTGACACACCAAGAGACCCAGTACTTC | CASSYNSVTHQETQYF
TRBJ2-5 | TRBD2 | NA | TRBV4-1 | TGCGCCAGCAGCCAGAGAGGACGGGGGGTCCAAGAGACCCAGTACTTC | CASSQRGRGVQETQYF
TRBJ1-5 | TRBD1 | NA | TRBV27 | TGTGCCAGCAGTTCAACCGGCAGGGGGGAGTATCAGCCCCAGCATTTT | CASSSTGRGEYQPQHF
TRBJ1-6 | NA | NA | TRBV19 | TGTGCCAGTAGGGAGGCAGGGGTAGGGAATTCACCCCTCCACTTT | CASREAGVGNSPLHF
TRBJ2-1 | NA | once | TRBV30 | TGTGCCTGGAGTGAGGGGGGGCCCTACAATGAGCAGTTCTTC | CAWSEGGPYNEQFF
TRBJ2-7 | NA | NA | TRBV24-1 | TGTGCCACCAGTGATAGCAGGGAGCAGTACTTC | CATSDSREQYF
TRBJ2-2 | TRBD2 | few | TRBV7-9 | TGTGCCAGCAGCTTAGGACTAGCGGGGGCGAACACCGGGGAGCTGTTTTTT | CASSLGLAGANTGELFF
TRBJ2-3 | NA | NA | TRBV3-1/TRBV3-2 | TGTGCCAGCAGCCAGCCTGGGGGGGCAGCCTTAGATACGCAGTATTTT | CASSQPGGAALDTQYF
TRBJ2-2 | TRBD2 | NA | TRBV27 | TGTGCCAGCGGACTAGCGGGAGTAGGGGGGGAGCTGTTTTTT | CASGLAGVGGELFF
TRBJ1-5 | NA | NA | TRBV6-2/TRBV6-3 | TGTGCCAGCAGCTCAAGGCTGAAGGGTCAGGGTTTTTCTCAGCCCCAGCATTTT | CASSSRLKGQGFSQPQHF
TRBJ2-1 | NA | NA | TRBV14 | TGTGCCAGCGCTTCGCTGGACTCCTTGGTCTTC | CASASLDSLVF
TRBJ1-2 | NA | NA | TRBV7-2 | TGTGCCAGCAGCCCAATGGGGGCGGTCCGGACTAACTATGGCTACACCTTC | CASSPMGAVRTNYGYTF
TRBJ2-3 | TRBD2 | NA | TRBV5-1 | TGCGCCAGCAGCATAGGACTAGCGGATAGCACAGATACGCAGTATTTT | CASSIGLADSTDTQYF
TRBJ2-5 | NA | NA | TRBV5-1 | TGCGCCAGCAGTGCGGGGGCTAACCAAGAGACCCAGTACTTC | CASSAGANQETQYF
TRBJ2-1 | TRBD1 | NA | TRBV27 | TGTGCCAGCAGCGCAGGAACAGGGGTCCTGGGCAATGAGCAGTTCTTC | CASSAGTGVLGNEQFF
TRBJ2-7 | NA | NA | TRBV5-1 | TGCGCCAGCAACCGCGGGGGCCAAACCTACGAGCAGTACTTC | CASNRGGQTYEQYF
TRBJ1-6 | NA | NA | TRBV19 | TGTGCCAGTAGTATTTCGCAGTCACTCCTGCGGAATTCACCCCTCCACTTT | CASSISQSLLRNSPLHF
TRBJ2-5 | TRBD1 | NA | TRBV5-1 | TGCGCCAGCAGCTCTACCGGACAGGGTCTGTTAGAGACCCAGTACTTC | CASSSTGQGLLETQYF
TRBJ2-2 | TRBD2 | NA | TRBV9 | TGTGCCAGCAGAAAATTAGCGGGAGGGAACACCGGGGAGCTGTTTTTT | CASRKLAGGNTGELFF
TRBJ2-7 | NA | NA | TRBV6-5 | TGTGTCAGTCGCCTCCAGCGGGCCTACGAGCAGTACTTC | CVSRLQRAYEQYF
TRBJ2-2 | TRBD2 | NA | TRBV6-4 | TGTGCCAGCAGTGCCGGACTAGCGGGAGACACCGGGGAGCTGTTTTTT | CASSAGLAGDTGELFF
TRBJ1-1 | TRBD1 | NA | TRBV7-2 | TGTGCCAGCAGCTCCCGCGGGACAGCTTTGAAAACTGAAGCTTTCTTT | CASSSRGTALKTEAFF
TRBJ2-3 | NA | NA | TRBV3-1/TRBV3-2 | TGTGCCAGCAGCCAAGACAGAGGAGTAACGCAGTATTTT | CASSQDRGVTQYF
TRBJ2-3 | TRBD2 | NA | TRBV5-1 | TGCGCCAGCAGCTTGGGAGCGGGGGCGAACACAGATACGCAGTATTTT | CASSLGAGANTDTQYF
TRBJ1-3 | NA | NA | TRBV3-1/TRBV3-2 | TGTGCCAGCAGCCAAGAAGGGCGGGGCAGGTCCTACTCTGGAAACACCATATATTTT | CASSQEGRGRSYSGNTIYF
TRBJ2-1 | TRBD2 | NA | TRBV28 | TGTGCCAGCGCCTTAGACCCCGGGACTACCCATAATGAGCAGTTCTTC | CASALDPGTTHNEQFF
TRBJ1-4 | NA | NA | TRBV23-1 | TGCGCCAGGGGCGGGAATGAAAAACTGTTTTTT | CARGGNEKLFF
TRBJ1-6 | NA | NA | TRBV25-1 | TGTGCCAGCAGTGGTACTGGTGGTACCTATAATTCACCCCTCCACTTT | CASSGTGGTYNSPLHF
TRBJ1-4 | TRBD1 | NA | TRBV18 | TGTGCCAGCTCACCACAATCAGGTTCAGGGGGAAATGAAAAACTGTTTTTT | CASSPQSGSGGNEKLFF
TRBJ1-5 | NA | NA | TRBV19 | TGTGCCAGTAGTATAGCTAAGGCTGGAGGCAATCAGCCCCAGCATTTT | CASSIAKAGGNQPQHF
TRBJ1-1 | TRBD1 | NA | TRBV11-2 | TGTGCCAGCAGCCCAGTGACAGGGGACACTGAAGCTTTCTTT | CASSPVTGDTEAFF
TRBJ2-1 | TRBD2 | NA | TRBV29-1 | TGCAGCGTTAGGACTAGCGGGGGGAATGAGCAGTTCTTC | CSVRTSGGNEQFF
TRBJ2-5 | NA | NA | TRBV7-8 | TGTGCCAGCAGATCGACTGGGTCGAGGGAGACCCAGTACTTC | CASRSTGSRETQYF
TRBJ2-7 | TRBD2 | few | TRBV6-1 | TGTGCCAGCAGTGATCGGACTAGCGGGCGAAGCTCCTACGAGCAGTACTTC | CASSDRTSGRSSYEQYF
TRBJ1-1 | NA | NA | TRBV3-1/TRBV3-2 | TGTGCCAGCAGCCAAGGAGGGTTAAACACTGAAGCTTTCTTT | CASSQGGLNTEAFF
TRBJ1-5 | NA | NA | TRBV28 | TGTGCCAGCAGTTTTGGGGGGTCTAGCAATCAGCCCCAGCATTTT | CASSFGGSSNQPQHF
TRBJ1-1 | NA | NA | TRBV27 | TGTGCCAGCAGGTCGGCAGGGCGAGCTTTCTTT | CASRSAGRAFF
TRBJ2-2 | TRBD1 | NA | TRBV19 | TGTGCCAGTAGTTCTGGGACAGGCTACACCGGGGAGCTGTTTTTT | CASSSGTGYTGELFF
TRBJ1-2 | NA | NA | TRBV6-5 | TGTGCCAGCAGTCACGACAGGTTGCATGATTTTGGCTACACCTTC | CASSHDRLHDFGYTF
TRBJ1-3 | TRBD1 | NA | TRBV19 | TGTGCCAGTAGGACGACAGGGACTTTATCTGGAAACACCATATATTTT | CASRTTGTLSGNTIYF
TRBJ2-3 | NA | NA | TRBV29-1 | TGCAGCGTTGGGGGGGAAAAAGGCACAGATACGCAGTATTTT | CSVGGEKGTDTQYF
TRBJ2-7 | TRBD1 | once | TRBV5-8 | TGTGCCAGCAGTTGGGACAGGGGTAGAGAGCAGTACTTC | CASSWDRGREQYF
TRBJ2-3 | NA | NA | TRBV30 | TGTGCCTGGAGTCAAAAGACTGGCTCTAGCACAGATACGCAGTATTTT | CAWSQKTGSSTDTQYF
TRBJ1-6 | NA | NA | TRBV30 | TGTGCCTGGAGTGCCCAGGCGGGGGTTCCACACTTT | CAWSAQAGVPHF
TRBJ2-2 | TRBD2 | NA | TRBV5-1 | TGCGCCAGCAGCTTGTTCCTAGCGGGGAACACCGGGGAGCTGTTTTTT | CASSLFLAGNTGELFF
TRBJ1-2 | NA | once | TRBV5-1 | TGCGCCAGCAGCTTGGAAAAGAGATATGGCTACACCTTC | CASSLEKRYGYTF
TRBJ2-1 | TRBD2 | NA | TRBV11-2 | TGTGCCAGCAGCTTAGGACTAGCGGGACTGGAGCAGTTCTTC | CASSLGLAGLEQFF